The 15 T cell receptor beta chains below were found in one sample sequenced in a study of human T cells and chemical hapten exposure. TCRdb analysed the RACE reads with MiXCR anew, one entry per CDR3 protein. The repertoire includes some 250,000 distinct CDR3 sequences, 7.5% to 8% of them detected once, and more than 0.95% sits in the top ten. Time point here: pre-sensitization, week 0. Treatment in this sample: therapeutic diphenylcyclopropenone sensitization with weekly scalp DPC. The source was whole blood, collected in connection with sensitization to the hapten diphenylcyclopropenone (DPC). Receptors originate from a man aged 18 to 29 with alopecia areata. Some clones in this sample may be carry-over from other donors' samples.

This clonotype was picked up many times. The chain couples TRBV10-1 to TRBJ2-3; no reliable D call. The germline V and J ends were trimmed by 2 bases and 2 bases, with 5 bases remaining between them. Germline CDR1 and CDR2: WNHNN and SYGVQD (reference sequence). This CDR3 is 13 amino acids long. CDR3 sequence: CASSESLTDTQYF. As DNA, the CDR3 is TGCGCCAGCAGTGAGAGCCTCACAGATACGCAGTATTTT.

The rearrangement joins TRBV29-1 to TRBJ2-5; maybe TRBD2 (5 bases). CDR3 length: 13 amino acids. The V gene lost 7 bases and the J gene lost 2 bases, with 14 bases spanning the gap. Germline V CDR1 and CDR2: SQVTM, ANQGSEA. In DNA, the CDR3 is TGCAGCGCCCCTCGCCGGGATCAAGAGACCCAGTACTTC. Protein sequence: CSAPRRDQETQYF.

There are a few counts of this clonotype. The chain joins TRBV7-2 to TRBJ1-1; 8 bases are a match to TRBD1. Germline V gene lookup returns CDR1 SGHTA and CDR2 FQGNSA. V gave up 6 bases and J gave up 2 bases; unmatched junction bases: 14. The CDR3 spans 17 residues. CDR3 nucleotide sequence: TGTGCCAGCAGTTACAGGGGGTGGTCCTCCTCAAACACTGAAGCTTTCTTT. Protein sequence: CASSYRGWSSSNTEAFF.

In this sample, this clonotype turned up a few times. The chain joins TRBV28 to TRBJ2-3; 7 bases line up with TRBD2. Per germline, CDR1 MDHEN and CDR2 SYDVKM. V lost 2 bases, J lost 2 bases, and 4 bases stayed unmatched. This CDR3 contains 15 residues. The CDR3: CASSLASGATDTQYF. The CDR3 bases are TGTGCCAGCAGTTTAGCCAGCGGGGCCACAGATACGCAGTATTTT.

This clonotype was seen only a few times. The V gene is TRBV6-6, the J gene TRBJ2-2; D is uncertain. The V end lost 5 bases, the J end lost 0 bases, and 7 bases lay between the germline ends. The CDR3 runs to 14 residues. Germline V lookup: CDR1 MNHNY, CDR2 SVGAGI (reference sequence). CDR3 DNA: TGTGCCAGCAGTCAACTCTCGAACACCGGGGAGCTGTTTTTT. The encoded protein is CASSQLSNTGELFF.

This clonotype occurred a few times. This sequence joins TRBV20-1 and TRBJ1-5; no reliable D call. CDR3 length: 13 residues. CDR1 DFQATT and CDR2 SNEGSKA come from the germline V gene (reference sequence). V dropped 6 bases and J dropped 4 bases, with 13 bases sitting between them. The CDR3 DNA reads as TGCAGTGCCTCGCCACAGCTTAATCAGCCCCAGCATTTT. Its translation is CSASPQLNQPQHF.

This clonotype was counted between two and nine times. V is TRBV4-3 and J is TRBJ1-5; no definite D call. CDR1 is LGHNA and CDR2 is YSLEER in the germline V gene. With 1 base removed from V and 6 bases from J, the gap between germline ends came to 16 bases. There are 16 residues in the CDR3. The CDR3 bases are TGCGCCAGCAGCCAAGGCCCAGGTGCCCGGGGTCAGCCCCAGCATTTT. Amino acids: CASSQGPGARGQPQHF.

This clonotype was counted between two and nine times. The chain joins TRBV29-1 to TRBJ1-2; unclear D gene. Germline loops: CDR1 SQVTM, CDR2 ANQGSEA. The CDR3 sequence is 12 residues long. Trimming cost V 7 bases and J 2 bases, with 11 bases left between them. CDR3: CSGVSRNYGYTF. CDR3 sequence (DNA): TGCAGCGGGGTTTCGAGGAACTATGGCTACACCTTC. Using reference TRBV29-1 and TRBJ1-2 for the parts outside the CDR3, the full variable domain is SAVISQKPSRDICQRGTSLTIQCQVDSQVTMMFWYRQQPGQSLTLIATANQGSEATYESGFVIDKFPISRPNLTFSTLTVSNMSPEDSSIYLCSGVSRNYGYTFGSGTRLTVV.

Many counts were recorded for this clonotype. The chain combines TRBV7-3 with TRBJ1-1; D unresolved. V was shortened by 5 bases and J by 3 bases, with 16 bases between the two germline ends. The CDR3 covers 15 residues. CDR1 SGHTA and CDR2 FQGTGA come from the germline V gene. In nucleotides, the CDR3 is TGTGCCAGCAGCGTGGCGGCTGGGAGGGACACTGAAGCTTTCTTT. Amino acid sequence: CASSVAAGRDTEAFF.

There are many counts of this clonotype. J is TRBJ1-2 and V is TRBV29-1, with D possibly matching TRBD1 (6 bases). The germline V and J ends were trimmed by 6 bases and 0 bases, with 14 bases remaining between them. The V gene's germline CDR1 is SQVTM and CDR2 ANQGSEA. The CDR3 covers 14 residues. The CDR3 region is CSVADRPTNYGYTF. CDR3 in DNA: TGCAGCGTCGCCGACAGGCCAACTAACTATGGCTACACCTTC.

The chain uses TRBV20-1 and TRBJ1-5, with a weak D call TRBD1 (6 bases). The germline gives CDR1 DFQATT, CDR2 SNEGSKA (reference sequence). V lost 0 bases, J lost 6 bases, and 18 bases lay in between. The length of the CDR3 is 16 residues. The CDR3: CSARDWPGDFRQPQHF. CDR3 DNA sequence: TGCAGTGCTAGAGATTGGCCAGGGGATTTTCGTCAGCCCCAGCATTTT.

This clonotype was seen a handful of times. The chain has TRBV5-1 and TRBJ1-1; 8 nucleotides align to TRBD1. V lost 4 bases and J lost 6; bases outside the gene matches: 5. CDR1 is SGHRS and CDR2 is YFSETQ in the germline V gene. CDR3 size: 13 residues. In DNA, the CDR3 is TGCGCCAGCAGCGTAGACAGGGGTGCTGAAGCTTTCTTT. This translates into CASSVDRGAEAFF.

The rearrangement links TRBV6-5 to TRBJ2-1; TRBD1 is a possible D gene (6 bases). Trimming took 6 bases from V and 8 from J, leaving 14 bases between them. Germline CDR1 MNHEY, CDR2 SVGAGI. This CDR3 has 13 amino acids. The CDR3 reads CASRNRDGDEQFF. The DNA for the CDR3 is TGTGCCAGCAGAAACAGGGACGGGGATGAGCAGTTCTTC.

This sequence joins TRBV29-1 and TRBJ2-3; TRBD1 agrees at 9 bases. The V gene end was trimmed by 6 bases and the J gene end by 0 bases; junction bases not matched to a gene: 7. CDR1 is SQVTM, CDR2 ANQGSEA, per germline. The CDR3 sequence is 15 residues long. The CDR3 sequence is CSVRPGTGSTDTQYF. The CDR3 DNA sequence: TGCAGCGTCCGTCCCGGGACAGGGAGCACAGATACGCAGTATTTT.

The rearrangement uses TRBV7-6 and TRBJ2-4; D may match TRBD1 or TRBD2 (5 bases each). The CDR3 is made up of 15 amino acids. With 6 bases removed from V and 1 base from J, the gap between germline ends came to 13 bases. The germline CDR1 and CDR2 sequences are SGHVS and FNYEAQ. The CDR3: CASSTPGPAKNIQYF. As DNA, the CDR3 is TGTGCCAGCAGTACCCCGGGACCCGCCAAAAACATTCAGTACTTC.